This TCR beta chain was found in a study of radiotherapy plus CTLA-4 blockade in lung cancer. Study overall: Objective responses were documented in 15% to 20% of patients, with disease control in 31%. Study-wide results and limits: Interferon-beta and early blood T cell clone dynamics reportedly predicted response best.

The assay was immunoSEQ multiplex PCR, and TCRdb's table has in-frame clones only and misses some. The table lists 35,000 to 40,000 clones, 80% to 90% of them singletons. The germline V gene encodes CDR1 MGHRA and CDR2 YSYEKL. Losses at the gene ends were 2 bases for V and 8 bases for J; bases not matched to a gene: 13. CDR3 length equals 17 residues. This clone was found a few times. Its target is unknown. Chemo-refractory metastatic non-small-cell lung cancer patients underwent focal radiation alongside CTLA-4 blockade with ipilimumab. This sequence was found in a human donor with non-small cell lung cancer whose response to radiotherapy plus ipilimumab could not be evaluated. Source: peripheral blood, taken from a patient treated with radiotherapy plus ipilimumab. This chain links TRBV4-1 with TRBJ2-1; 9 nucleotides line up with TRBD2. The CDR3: CASSQMEVGLAKYEQFF. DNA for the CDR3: TGCGCCAGCAGCCAAATGGAGGTCGGACTAGCGAAATATGAGCAGTTCTTC.